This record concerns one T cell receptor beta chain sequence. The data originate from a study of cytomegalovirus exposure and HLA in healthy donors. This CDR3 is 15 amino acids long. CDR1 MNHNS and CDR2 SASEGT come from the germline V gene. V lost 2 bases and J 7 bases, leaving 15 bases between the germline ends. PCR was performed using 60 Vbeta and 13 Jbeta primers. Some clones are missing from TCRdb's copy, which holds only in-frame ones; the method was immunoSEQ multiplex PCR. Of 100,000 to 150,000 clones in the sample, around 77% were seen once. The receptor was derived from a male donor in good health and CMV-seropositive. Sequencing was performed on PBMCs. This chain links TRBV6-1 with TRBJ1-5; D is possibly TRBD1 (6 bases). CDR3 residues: CASSERGQRGQPQHF. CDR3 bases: TGTGCCAGCAGTGAAAGAGGACAGAGGGGCCAGCCCCAGCATTTT.